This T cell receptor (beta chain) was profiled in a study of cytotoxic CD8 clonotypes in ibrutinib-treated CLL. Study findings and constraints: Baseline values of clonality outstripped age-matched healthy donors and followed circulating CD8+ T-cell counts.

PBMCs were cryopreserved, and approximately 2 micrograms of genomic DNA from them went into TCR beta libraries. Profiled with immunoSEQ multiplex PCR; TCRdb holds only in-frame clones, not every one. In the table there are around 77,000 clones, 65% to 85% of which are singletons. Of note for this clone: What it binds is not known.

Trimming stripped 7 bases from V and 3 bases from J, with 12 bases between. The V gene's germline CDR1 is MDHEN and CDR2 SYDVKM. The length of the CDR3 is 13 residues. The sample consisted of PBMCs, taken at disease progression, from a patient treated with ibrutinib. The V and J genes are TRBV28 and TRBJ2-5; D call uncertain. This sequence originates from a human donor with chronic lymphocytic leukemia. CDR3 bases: TGTGCCAGCAAATCCGGAGTAGAAGAGACCCAGTACTTC. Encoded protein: CASKSGVEETQYF.